This T cell receptor beta chain was identified in a study of T cell changes during pregnancy in multiple sclerosis. This table comes from immunoSEQ multiplex PCR, and its TCRdb copy is limited to in-frame clones, with some not included. The data contain approximately 40,000 clones, roughly nine tenths of them singletons. V gave up 5 bases and J gave up 4 bases; unmatched junction bases: 7. The germline V gene has CDR1 SNHLY and CDR2 FYNNEI. The CDR3 sequence is 16 residues long. The source was CD4+ T cells from peripheral blood mononuclear cells, collected in the third trimester of pregnancy. The sequence derives from a female donor with multiple sclerosis, enrolled in a pregnancy study. The chain has TRBV2 and TRBJ2-3; 12 bases fit TRBD2. CDR3 sequence: CASSSGTSGLSDTQYF. The DNA of the CDR3 is TGTGCCAGCAGTTCGGGGACTAGCGGGTTATCAGATACGCAGTATTTT.